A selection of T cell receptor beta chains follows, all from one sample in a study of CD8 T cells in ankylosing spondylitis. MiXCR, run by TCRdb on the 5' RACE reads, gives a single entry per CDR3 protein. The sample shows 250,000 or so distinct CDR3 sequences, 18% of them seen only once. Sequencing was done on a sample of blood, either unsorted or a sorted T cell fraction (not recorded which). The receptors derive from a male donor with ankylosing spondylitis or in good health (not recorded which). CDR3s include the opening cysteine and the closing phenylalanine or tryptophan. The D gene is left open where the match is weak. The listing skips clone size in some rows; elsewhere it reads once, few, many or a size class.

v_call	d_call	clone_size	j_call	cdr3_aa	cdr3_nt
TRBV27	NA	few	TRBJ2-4	CASSPYPDSAKNIQYF	TGTGCCAGCAGTCCCTACCCTGACAGCGCCAAAAACATTCAGTACTTC
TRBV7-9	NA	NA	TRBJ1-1	CASEYGMNTEAFF	TGTGCCAGTGAGTACGGGATGAACACTGAAGCTTTCTTT
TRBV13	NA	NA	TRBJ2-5	CASTLRRQTHETQYF	TGTGCCAGCACCCTTAGGAGGCAGACCCATGAGACCCAGTACTTC
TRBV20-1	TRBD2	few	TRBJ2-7	CSARDARDYSYEQYF	TGCAGTGCTAGAGATGCCCGGGACTACTCCTACGAGCAGTACTTC
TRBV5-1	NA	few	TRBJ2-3	CASSFPDRQSSTDTQYF	TGCGCCAGCAGCTTTCCCGACAGACAATCTAGCACAGATACGCAGTATTTT
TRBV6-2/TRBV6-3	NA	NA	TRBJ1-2	CASSYWEGDYGYTF	TGTGCCAGCAGTTACTGGGAGGGCGACTATGGCTACACCTTC
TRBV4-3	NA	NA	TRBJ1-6	CASSLQGINSPLHF	TGCGCCAGCAGCCTACAGGGAATCAATTCACCCCTCCACTTT
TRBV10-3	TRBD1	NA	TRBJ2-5	CAIRQGGQETQYF	TGTGCCATCAGACAGGGGGGCCAAGAGACCCAGTACTTC
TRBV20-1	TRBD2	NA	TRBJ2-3	CSATSGATPSTDTQYF	TGCAGTGCTACTAGCGGAGCAACCCCTAGCACAGATACGCAGTATTTT
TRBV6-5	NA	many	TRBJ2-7	CASSYSGVYEQYF	TGTGCCAGCAGTTACTCTGGAGTGTACGAGCAGTACTTC
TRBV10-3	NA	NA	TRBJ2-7	CAISELTVPYEQYF	TGTGCCATCAGTGAGTTGACGGTGCCGTACGAGCAGTACTTC
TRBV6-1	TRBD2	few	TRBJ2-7	CASSESGNYEQYF	TGTGCCAGCAGTGAGAGCGGGAACTACGAGCAGTACTTC
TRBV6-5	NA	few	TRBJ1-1	CASSYTFRDTNTEAFF	TGTGCCAGCAGTTACACTTTCCGGGACACGAACACTGAAGCTTTCTTT
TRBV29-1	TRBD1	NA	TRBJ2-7	CSVEGQGTSYEQYF	TGCAGCGTGGAGGGACAGGGGACTTCCTACGAGCAGTACTTC
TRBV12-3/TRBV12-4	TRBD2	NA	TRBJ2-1	CASSFSGRAPYNEQFF	TGTGCCAGCAGTTTTAGCGGGAGGGCCCCCTACAATGAGCAGTTCTTC
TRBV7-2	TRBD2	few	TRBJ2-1	CASSYWTSGGEQFF	TGTGCCAGCAGCTACTGGACTAGCGGGGGGGAGCAGTTCTTC
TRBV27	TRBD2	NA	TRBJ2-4	CASSIAGVVNIQYF	TGTGCCAGCAGCATAGCGGGAGTGGTAAACATTCAGTACTTC
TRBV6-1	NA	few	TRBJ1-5	CANTPGLGQPQHF	TGTGCCAACACCCCCGGGTTGGGTCAGCCCCAGCATTTT
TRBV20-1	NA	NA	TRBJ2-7	CSARDGTLLREQYF	TGCAGTGCTAGAGATGGGACTCTCCTACGCGAGCAGTACTTC
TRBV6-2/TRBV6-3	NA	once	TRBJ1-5	CASSYNPAGEDNQPQHF	TGTGCCAGCAGTTACAACCCTGCTGGGGAGGATAATCAGCCCCAGCATTTT
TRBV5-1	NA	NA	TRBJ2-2	CASRAGEAGELFF	TGCGCCAGCCGAGCAGGGGAGGCCGGGGAGCTGTTTTTT
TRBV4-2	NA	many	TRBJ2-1	CASSQNQRVGGAYNEQFF	TGTGCCAGCAGCCAAAATCAAAGGGTGGGCGGAGCCTACAATGAGCAGTTCTTC
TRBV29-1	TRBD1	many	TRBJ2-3	CSVDGTGGAAVADTQYF	TGCAGCGTTGACGGGACAGGGGGCGCAGCGGTGGCAGATACGCAGTATTTT
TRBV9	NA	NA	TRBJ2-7	CASSEGGTADYEQYF	TGTGCCAGCAGCGAGGGGGGGACGGCTGACTACGAGCAGTACTTC
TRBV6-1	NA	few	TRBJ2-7	CASSSPTVSYEQYF	TGTGCCAGCAGCTCCCCGACTGTATCCTACGAGCAGTACTTC
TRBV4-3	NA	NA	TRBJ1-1	CASSQDFSGPARAFF	TGCGCCAGCAGCCAAGACTTTTCAGGACCCGCACGAGCTTTCTTT
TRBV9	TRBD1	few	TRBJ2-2	CASSPPTGTGELFF	TGTGCCAGCAGCCCACCGACAGGGACCGGGGAGCTGTTTTTT
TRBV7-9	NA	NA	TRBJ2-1	CASLRGINPGEQFF	TGTGCCAGCCTCAGGGGCATCAATCCTGGTGAGCAGTTCTTC
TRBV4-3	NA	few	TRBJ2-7	CASSHSIGGYEQYF	TGCGCCAGCAGCCACTCGATAGGGGGCTACGAGCAGTACTTC
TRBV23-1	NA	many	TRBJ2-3	CASSPILGAGSPYF	TGCGCCAGCAGCCCTATCCTAGGGGCCGGGTCACCGTATTTT
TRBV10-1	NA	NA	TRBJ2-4	CASSESAGLSKNIQYF	TGCGCCAGCAGTGAGTCCGCAGGGTTATCCAAAAACATTCAGTACTTC
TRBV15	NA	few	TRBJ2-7	CATSRALSTYEQYF	TGTGCCACCAGCCGGGCCCTGAGCACCTACGAGCAGTACTTC
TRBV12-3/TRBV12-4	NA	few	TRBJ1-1	CASSLGPTVNTEAFF	TGTGCCAGCAGTTTAGGCCCGACAGTGAACACTGAAGCTTTCTTT
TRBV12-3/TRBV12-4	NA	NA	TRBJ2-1	CASEEAGYYNEQFF	TGTGCCAGCGAGGAGGCGGGATACTACAATGAGCAGTTCTTC
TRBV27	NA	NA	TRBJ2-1	CASSLQRTIPPNEQFF	TGTGCCAGCAGTTTACAGCGGACTATCCCCCCTAATGAGCAGTTCTTC
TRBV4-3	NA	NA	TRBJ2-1	CASSQEGGWGDNEQFF	TGCGCCAGCAGCCAAGAAGGCGGGTGGGGAGACAATGAGCAGTTCTTC
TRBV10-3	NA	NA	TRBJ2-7	CAISGDHSYEQYF	TGTGCCATCAGTGGGGACCACTCCTACGAGCAGTACTTC
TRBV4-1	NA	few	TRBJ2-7	CASSQVRGEQYF	TGCGCCAGCAGCCAAGTGAGGGGGGAGCAGTACTTC
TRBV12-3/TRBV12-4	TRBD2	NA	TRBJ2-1	CASSSRVGRAYNEQFF	TGTGCCAGCAGTTCCAGGGTCGGGAGGGCCTACAATGAGCAGTTCTTC
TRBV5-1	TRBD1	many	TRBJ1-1	CASHRGGSTEAFF	TGCGCCAGCCACAGGGGAGGGAGCACTGAAGCTTTCTTT
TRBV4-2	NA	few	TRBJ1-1	CASSQPGENTEAFF	TGTGCCAGCAGCCAACCAGGGGAGAACACTGAAGCTTTCTTT
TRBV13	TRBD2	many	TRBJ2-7	CASSLAGGPGEQYF	TGTGCCAGCAGCTTAGCGGGAGGGCCGGGGGAGCAGTACTTC